This is a list of T cell receptor beta chains from one sample in a study of blood T cell repertoires in COVID-19. Method: immunoSEQ multiplex PCR; TCRdb's copy keeps in-frame clones and lacks some. The sample carries 300,000 to 400,000 clones, over 80% recorded once. Sequenced material: peripheral blood. The receptors stem from a man in his thirties or forties with COVID-19, enrolled during active disease. CDR3s include the opening cysteine and the closing phenylalanine or tryptophan.

CDR3aa	v_gene	j_gene
CASSEFQGRVNEQFF	TRBV6-1	TRBJ2-1
CASSWTSGGIGQYF	TRBV5-1	TRBJ2-7
CASRQAAYEQYF	TRBV2	TRBJ2-7
CASSLGDRGFPLHF	TRBV7-2	TRBJ1-6
CASSIIGDNYGYTF	TRBV19	TRBJ1-2
CASSQTFGQGDEQYF	TRBV7-9	TRBJ2-7
CASSQVAGGPSQETQYF	TRBV4-2	TRBJ2-5
CASSLGGRGNEQYF	TRBV28	TRBJ2-7
CSSKGKETQYF	TRBV29-1	TRBJ2-5
CASSLGSSVLNEQFF	TRBV27	TRBJ2-1
CASSQSLDSLSAYGYTF	TRBV16	TRBJ1-2
CASSLHEGRLAGAKEQYF	TRBV19	TRBJ2-7
CASSQDYSRGTGELFF	TRBV4-2	TRBJ2-2
CASSQGKLGGGNEQFF	TRBV14	TRBJ2-1
CASSFLRGGNYGYTF	TRBV5-4	TRBJ1-2
CASSLVMGGGNTEAFF	TRBV7-8	TRBJ1-1
CASSLSGTSGYNEQFF	TRBV27	TRBJ2-1
CASSQFIEPRANYGYTF	TRBV14	TRBJ1-2
CASSPPNVATGQGRSNTEAFF	TRBV18	TRBJ1-1
CASSLGQGAREQYF	TRBV5-6	TRBJ2-7
CASSLGPSGGFYEQFF	TRBV7-2	TRBJ2-1
CASSLSKAGGYTF	TRBV27	TRBJ1-2
CASSKAKKFSLPSDTGELFF	TRBV21-1	TRBJ2-2
CASHGGANNEQFF	TRBV18	TRBJ2-1
CASGIPRGQPQHF	TRBV4-2	TRBJ1-5
CASSLQYTDTQYF	TRBV25-1	TRBJ2-3
CASSQSGIEQFF	TRBV3-1/TRBV3-2	TRBJ2-1
CASSQKRNEQFF	TRBV4-2	TRBJ2-1
CASSISKPGQGIGYTF	TRBV19	TRBJ1-2
CASSLASRTGVDYGYTF	TRBV5-4	TRBJ1-2
CASSAHRGGTSTGANVLTF	TRBV9	TRBJ2-6
CASRRGLAAYNEQFF	TRBV5-1	TRBJ2-1
CYSNGQGNTEAFF	TRBV6-5	TRBJ1-1
CATSDTRTGNSGNTIYF	TRBV24-1	TRBJ1-3
CASSQDGPESPLHF	TRBV4-2	TRBJ1-6
CASSPPYALNTEAFF	TRBV25-1	TRBJ1-1
CASRGGPSYEQYF	TRBV28	TRBJ2-7
CASSLGTGRYGYTF	TRBV27	TRBJ1-2
CASSSETQVPQHF	TRBV7-3	TRBJ1-5
CASSQDAGRDETQYF	TRBV4-1	TRBJ2-5